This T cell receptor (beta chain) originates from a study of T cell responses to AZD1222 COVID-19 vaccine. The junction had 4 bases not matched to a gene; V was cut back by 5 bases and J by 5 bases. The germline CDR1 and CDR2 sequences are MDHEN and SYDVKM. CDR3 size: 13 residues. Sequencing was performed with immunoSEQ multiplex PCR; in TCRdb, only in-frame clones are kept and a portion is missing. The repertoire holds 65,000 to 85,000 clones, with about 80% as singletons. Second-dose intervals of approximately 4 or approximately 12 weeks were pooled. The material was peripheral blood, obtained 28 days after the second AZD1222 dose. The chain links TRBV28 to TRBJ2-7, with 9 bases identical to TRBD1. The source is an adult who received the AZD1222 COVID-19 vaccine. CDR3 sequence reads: CASSPWTGDEQYF. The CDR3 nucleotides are TGTGCCAGCAGTCCCTGGACAGGGGACGAGCAGTACTTC.